One sample yielded the 5 T cell receptor beta chains listed below, sequenced in a study of lymphopenia after photon versus proton radiotherapy. Libraries were prepared by immunoSEQ multiplex PCR; TCRdb keeps only in-frame clonotypes and omits some of them. The sample yields 50,000 to 60,000 clones, 92% seen once. Sequencing was performed on peripheral blood, taken from a patient treated with photon-based radiotherapy. These receptors were collected from a woman aged 40 to 50 with cholangiocarcinoma.

This clone was recorded once. This chain links TRBV28 with TRBJ2-1; no reliable D call. This CDR3 has 14 amino acids. From germline, CDR1 is MDHEN and CDR2 SYDVKM. V was trimmed by 3 bases and J by 8 bases, leaving 14 bases between them. The CDR3 nucleotides read TGTGCCAGCAGTTTTGCCCTGGGTGGCTATGAGCAGTTCTTC. It codes for CASSFALGGYEQFF.

V is TRBV19 and J is TRBJ1-2; perhaps TRBD1 as D (5 bases). Trimming pared 6 bases from V and 5 bases from J, leaving 19 bases between. Germline CDR1 is LNHDA and CDR2 is SQIVND (reference sequence). This CDR3 spans 15 amino acids. As DNA, the CDR3 is TGTGCCAGTAGCCCCTTTCCGGGACGGATTTATGGCTACACCTTC. Protein: CASSPFPGRIYGYTF.

V and J are TRBV7-2 and TRBJ1-1, with 7 bases that match TRBD1. Trimming cost V 1 base and J 7 bases; bases outside gene matches: 6. This CDR3 contains 14 residues. In germline, CDR1 is SGHTA, CDR2 FQGNSA. This chain's CDR3 is CASSLDRGDVEAFF. CDR3 nucleotides: TGTGCCAGCAGCTTAGACAGGGGAGATGTTGAAGCTTTCTTT.

The chain recombines TRBV25-1 with TRBJ2-7; D assignment may be TRBD1 or TRBD2 (6 bases each). V shed 3 bases and J shed 6 bases, with 12 bases lying between them. CDR1 MGHDK and CDR2 SYGVNS come from the germline V gene. This CDR3 has 13 residues. The CDR3 DNA reads TGTGCCAGCAGTGACGCTTCGGGGGCCGAGCAGTACTTC. This gives the protein CASSDASGAEQYF.

This clone has only one observation. This chain uses TRBV6-1 with TRBJ1-1; D is unclear. CDR1 is MNHNS and CDR2 is SASEGT in the germline V gene. V lost 7 bases to trimming and J lost 5 bases, with 20 bases between them. The CDR3 runs 15 residues. CDR3: CASNPGRSSTTEAFF. The DNA for the CDR3 is TGTGCCAGCAACCCAGGACGGAGTAGCACGACTGAAGCTTTCTTT.